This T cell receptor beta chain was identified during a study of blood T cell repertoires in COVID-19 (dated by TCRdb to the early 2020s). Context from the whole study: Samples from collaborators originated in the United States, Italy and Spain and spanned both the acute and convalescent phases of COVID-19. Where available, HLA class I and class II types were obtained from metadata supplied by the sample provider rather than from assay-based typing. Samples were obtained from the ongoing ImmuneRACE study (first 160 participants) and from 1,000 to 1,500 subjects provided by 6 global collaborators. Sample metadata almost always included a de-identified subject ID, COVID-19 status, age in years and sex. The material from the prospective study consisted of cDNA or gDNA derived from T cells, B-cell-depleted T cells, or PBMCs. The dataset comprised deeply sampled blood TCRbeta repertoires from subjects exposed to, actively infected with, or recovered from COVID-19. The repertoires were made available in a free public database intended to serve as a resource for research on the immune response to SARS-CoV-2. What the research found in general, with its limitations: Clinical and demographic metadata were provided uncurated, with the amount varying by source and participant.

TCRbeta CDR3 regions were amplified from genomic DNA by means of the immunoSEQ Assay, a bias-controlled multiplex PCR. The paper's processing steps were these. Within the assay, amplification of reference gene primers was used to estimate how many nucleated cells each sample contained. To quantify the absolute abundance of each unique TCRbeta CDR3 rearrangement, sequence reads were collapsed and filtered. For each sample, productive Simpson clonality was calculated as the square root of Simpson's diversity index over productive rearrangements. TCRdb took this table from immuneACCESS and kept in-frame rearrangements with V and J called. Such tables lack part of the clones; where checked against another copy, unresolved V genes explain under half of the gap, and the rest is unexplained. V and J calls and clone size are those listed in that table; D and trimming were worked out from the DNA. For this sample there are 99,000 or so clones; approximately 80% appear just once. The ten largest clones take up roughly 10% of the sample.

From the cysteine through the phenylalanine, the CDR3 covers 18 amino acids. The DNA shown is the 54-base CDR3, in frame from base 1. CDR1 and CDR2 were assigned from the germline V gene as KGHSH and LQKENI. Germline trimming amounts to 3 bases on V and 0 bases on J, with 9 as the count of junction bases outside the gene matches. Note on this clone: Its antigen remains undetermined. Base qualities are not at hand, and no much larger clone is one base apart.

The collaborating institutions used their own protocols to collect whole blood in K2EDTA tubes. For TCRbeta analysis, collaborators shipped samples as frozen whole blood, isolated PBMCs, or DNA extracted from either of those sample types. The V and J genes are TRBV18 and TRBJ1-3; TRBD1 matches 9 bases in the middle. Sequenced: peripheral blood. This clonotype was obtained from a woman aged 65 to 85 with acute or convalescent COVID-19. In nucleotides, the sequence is TGTGCCAGCTCACCCACGCCCGGGACAGGGCCCTCTGGAAACACCATATATTTT. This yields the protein CASSPTPGTGPSGNTIYF.